This T cell receptor beta chain was captured in a study of CD8 T cells in ankylosing spondylitis. This clonotype was observed a few times. A single record per CDR3 protein comes from TCRdb applying MiXCR to the 5' RACE reads. In the table there are about 240,000 distinct CDR3 sequences, around 11% of which are singletons. Germline lookup yields CDR1 SGHTA and CDR2 FQGNSA. Trimming cost V 2 bases and J 10 bases, with 12 bases left between them. The CDR3 contains 13 residues. The V gene is TRBV7-2, the J gene TRBJ2-1; D ambiguous. The specimen sequenced was blood, either unsorted or a sorted T cell fraction (not recorded which). This clonotype was sampled from a male donor with ankylosing spondylitis or in good health (not recorded which). CDR3 sequence: CASSLFPEAEQFF. For the CDR3, the DNA is TGTGCCAGCAGCTTATTTCCAGAGGCAGAGCAGTTCTTC.